This T cell receptor (beta chain) stems from a study of T-cell reconstitution after alpha-beta-depleted transplantation in children. Many counts were recorded for this clonotype. TCRbeta library preparation incorporated unique molecular identifiers. TCRdb fed the PCR reads into MiXCR, producing one record per CDR3 protein. The sample records some 640,000 distinct CDR3 sequences, approximately 16% being singletons. Per the germline V gene, CDR1 is DFQATT and CDR2 is SNEGSKA (reference sequence). This CDR3 comprises 14 residues. V shed 3 bases and J shed 5 bases, with 13 bases lying between them. The TCR comes from a human donor who donated a stem cell graft to a child with acute myeloid leukemia. The chain uses TRBV20-1 and TRBJ1-4, with D perhaps matching TRBD1 (5 bases). Specimen: PBMCs from the stem cell graft donor, collected from the stem cell graft. The CDR3 bases are TGCAGTGCTAGCCCCCCGGGACCGAATGAAAAACTGTTTTTT. Translating it yields CSASPPGPNEKLFF.